The rows below give T cell receptor beta chains drawn from one sample of a study of T cell responses to AZD1222 COVID-19 vaccine. The data were produced by immunoSEQ multiplex PCR, yet TCRdb's version contains in-frame clones alone and is incomplete. The table has about 190,000 clones, 92% seen once. Sequenced here: peripheral blood, sampled on day 0 of AZD1222 vaccination. The receptors originated from an adult in good health. The conserved cysteine and the conserved F or W are not part of the CDR3 here. The order of the fields is V gene, J gene, CDR3 protein.

v_gene: TRBV29-1; j_gene: TRBJ2-4; CDR3aa: SAGSLLAKNIQY
v_gene: TRBV2; j_gene: TRBJ1-2; CDR3aa: ASHQAVYGYT
v_gene: TRBV19; j_gene: TRBJ1-5; CDR3aa: ASSGPTGGYQPQH
v_gene: TRBV1; j_gene: TRBJ1-5; CDR3aa: TSSQGERNQPQH
v_gene: TRBV29-1; j_gene: TRBJ1-3; CDR3aa: SVQTTGAGNTIY
v_gene: TRBV7-2; j_gene: TRBJ1-1; CDR3aa: ASSLGQENTEAF
v_gene: TRBV18; j_gene: TRBJ2-1; CDR3aa: ASSPRRDSYNEQF
v_gene: TRBV2; j_gene: TRBJ1-1; CDR3aa: ASSAGWGGTEAF
v_gene: TRBV6-5; j_gene: TRBJ1-1; CDR3aa: ASKFGNTEAF
v_gene: TRBV7-9; j_gene: TRBJ1-1; CDR3aa: ASSSQGRAF
v_gene: TRBV19; j_gene: TRBJ2-5; CDR3aa: ASSRTESIPGGTQY
v_gene: TRBV15; j_gene: TRBJ2-7; CDR3aa: ATSRADRVSLHEQY
v_gene: TRBV19; j_gene: TRBJ2-3; CDR3aa: ASSIGGRATDTQY
v_gene: TRBV5-1; j_gene: TRBJ2-3; CDR3aa: ASSPGQDTDTQY
v_gene: TRBV10-3; j_gene: TRBJ1-1; CDR3aa: APKGMRTEAF
v_gene: TRBV3-1/TRBV3-2; j_gene: TRBJ1-1; CDR3aa: ASSLRQGGTEAF
v_gene: TRBV6-5; j_gene: TRBJ1-6; CDR3aa: ASSYWGDRSPLH
v_gene: TRBV5-1; j_gene: TRBJ2-3; CDR3aa: ASSLGQYTDTQY
v_gene: TRBV19; j_gene: TRBJ1-4; CDR3aa: ASSNRVGIWEKLF
v_gene: TRBV30; j_gene: TRBJ2-4; CDR3aa: AWSFSGGPLNIQY
v_gene: TRBV5-5; j_gene: TRBJ2-7; CDR3aa: ASSFYSSYEQY
v_gene: TRBV7-9; j_gene: TRBJ2-7; CDR3aa: ASSTEGGSNEQY
v_gene: TRBV4-1; j_gene: TRBJ2-7; CDR3aa: ASSQYGGGADEQY
v_gene: TRBV5-1; j_gene: TRBJ2-3; CDR3aa: ASSLTSGGPGYTQY
v_gene: TRBV10-3; j_gene: TRBJ1-5; CDR3aa: AISETESNQPQH
v_gene: TRBV5-4; j_gene: TRBJ2-1; CDR3aa: ASSGWTSGGYNEQF
v_gene: TRBV18; j_gene: TRBJ2-5; CDR3aa: ASSPIGPETQY
v_gene: TRBV5-1; j_gene: TRBJ2-4; CDR3aa: ASSLRGEAKNIQY
v_gene: TRBV21-1; j_gene: TRBJ1-6; CDR3aa: ASSPRWIWTDNSPLH
v_gene: TRBV7-9; j_gene: TRBJ1-1; CDR3aa: ASSLLGHGGGAF
v_gene: TRBV2; j_gene: TRBJ1-1; CDR3aa: ASRQDRSEAF
v_gene: TRBV5-8; j_gene: TRBJ1-1; CDR3aa: ASSLGTGNTVGEAF